Sequencing of this T cell receptor beta chain was carried out in a study of post-analysis software for immune sequencing data (dated by TCRdb to between 2014 and 2017). Broadly, across the study: The recorded disease courses included relapsing-remitting, secondary progressive and progressive-relapsing multiple sclerosis, and some patients had no subtype annotation. A subset of samples was prepared in parallel using single-end sample barcoding, then pooled and co-amplified after Illumina adapter ligation. The multiple sclerosis patient repertoires were compared with around ten previously published healthy control repertoires from donors aged roughly 6 to 27 years. Summary of the overall study and its limitations: The control group was slightly older than the multiple sclerosis patient group. Strong co-clustering of samples prepared in the same batch was shown by direct clustering with F measure, prompting a batch-effect correction. Normalized Chao1 diversity was significantly lower in multiple sclerosis patients than controls, suggesting substantial peripheral T-cell clonal expansion.

To note about this clonotype: Its antigen is not yet known. Per-base quality was not reported, and no clone a single base away is much larger than it.

The library came from PCR. The data were produced on an Illumina HiSeq 2500. Unique molecular identifiers were incorporated into TCR beta cDNA libraries to reduce PCR and sequencing biases. Per 1 to 10 million input T cells, roughly 0.5 million cDNA molecules were obtained, such that each molecule approximated one T cell. The same protocol used for the earlier healthy control dataset was applied to prepare and sequence the patient libraries. Samples belonging to the same batch were prepared together, multiplexed and sequenced on a shared HiSeq lane. The original pipeline was this. Raw barcoded reads were processed with MIGEC, and single-read molecular identifier groups were discarded before consensus assembly and CDR3 extraction. Clonotype tables were post-analysed with VDJtools, and diversity was normalized by down-sampling all datasets to the smallest sample size. To correct batch-related cross-sample contamination, repertoire overlap clustering matched CDR3 amino acid sequences but not nucleotide sequences. TCRdb cleaned the public reads at Q25 with fastp, built clones with MiXCR and kept in-frame beta chains. Every entry covers one CDR3 protein and lists the most common genes and DNA from its rows. TCRdb, not the original authors, processed these V and J calls. The sample table holds a few hundred thousand distinct CDR3 sequences, of which around 40% were seen once. In total, the top ten clones hold 9.5% to 13% of the sample.

To demonstrate the VDJtools post-analysis software, the study profiled TCR beta repertoires from the peripheral blood of about 13 young patients with multiple sclerosis. The multiple sclerosis patients were children and adolescents between roughly 6 and 16 years of age. Sequencing was carried out using blood. The clonotype comes from a girl under 18 with multiple sclerosis.

For the CDR3, the sequence is CASSYSSGLAPSSYNEQFF. Here is the DNA: TGTGCCAGCAGTTACTCTTCGGGACTAGCGCCAAGCTCCTACAATGAGCAGTTCTTC. Recombination linked TRBV6-5 to TRBJ2-1; 10 central nucleotides agree with TRBD2. The CDR3 runs 19 residues from the cysteine to the phenylalanine. Of the read, only the CDR3 DNA is kept; its 57 bases are in frame from base 1. The junction shows trimming of 0 bases on V and 0 bases on J, and the gene matches do not reach 8 bases of it. The CDR1 and CDR2 encoded by the germline V gene are MNHEY and SVGAGI.